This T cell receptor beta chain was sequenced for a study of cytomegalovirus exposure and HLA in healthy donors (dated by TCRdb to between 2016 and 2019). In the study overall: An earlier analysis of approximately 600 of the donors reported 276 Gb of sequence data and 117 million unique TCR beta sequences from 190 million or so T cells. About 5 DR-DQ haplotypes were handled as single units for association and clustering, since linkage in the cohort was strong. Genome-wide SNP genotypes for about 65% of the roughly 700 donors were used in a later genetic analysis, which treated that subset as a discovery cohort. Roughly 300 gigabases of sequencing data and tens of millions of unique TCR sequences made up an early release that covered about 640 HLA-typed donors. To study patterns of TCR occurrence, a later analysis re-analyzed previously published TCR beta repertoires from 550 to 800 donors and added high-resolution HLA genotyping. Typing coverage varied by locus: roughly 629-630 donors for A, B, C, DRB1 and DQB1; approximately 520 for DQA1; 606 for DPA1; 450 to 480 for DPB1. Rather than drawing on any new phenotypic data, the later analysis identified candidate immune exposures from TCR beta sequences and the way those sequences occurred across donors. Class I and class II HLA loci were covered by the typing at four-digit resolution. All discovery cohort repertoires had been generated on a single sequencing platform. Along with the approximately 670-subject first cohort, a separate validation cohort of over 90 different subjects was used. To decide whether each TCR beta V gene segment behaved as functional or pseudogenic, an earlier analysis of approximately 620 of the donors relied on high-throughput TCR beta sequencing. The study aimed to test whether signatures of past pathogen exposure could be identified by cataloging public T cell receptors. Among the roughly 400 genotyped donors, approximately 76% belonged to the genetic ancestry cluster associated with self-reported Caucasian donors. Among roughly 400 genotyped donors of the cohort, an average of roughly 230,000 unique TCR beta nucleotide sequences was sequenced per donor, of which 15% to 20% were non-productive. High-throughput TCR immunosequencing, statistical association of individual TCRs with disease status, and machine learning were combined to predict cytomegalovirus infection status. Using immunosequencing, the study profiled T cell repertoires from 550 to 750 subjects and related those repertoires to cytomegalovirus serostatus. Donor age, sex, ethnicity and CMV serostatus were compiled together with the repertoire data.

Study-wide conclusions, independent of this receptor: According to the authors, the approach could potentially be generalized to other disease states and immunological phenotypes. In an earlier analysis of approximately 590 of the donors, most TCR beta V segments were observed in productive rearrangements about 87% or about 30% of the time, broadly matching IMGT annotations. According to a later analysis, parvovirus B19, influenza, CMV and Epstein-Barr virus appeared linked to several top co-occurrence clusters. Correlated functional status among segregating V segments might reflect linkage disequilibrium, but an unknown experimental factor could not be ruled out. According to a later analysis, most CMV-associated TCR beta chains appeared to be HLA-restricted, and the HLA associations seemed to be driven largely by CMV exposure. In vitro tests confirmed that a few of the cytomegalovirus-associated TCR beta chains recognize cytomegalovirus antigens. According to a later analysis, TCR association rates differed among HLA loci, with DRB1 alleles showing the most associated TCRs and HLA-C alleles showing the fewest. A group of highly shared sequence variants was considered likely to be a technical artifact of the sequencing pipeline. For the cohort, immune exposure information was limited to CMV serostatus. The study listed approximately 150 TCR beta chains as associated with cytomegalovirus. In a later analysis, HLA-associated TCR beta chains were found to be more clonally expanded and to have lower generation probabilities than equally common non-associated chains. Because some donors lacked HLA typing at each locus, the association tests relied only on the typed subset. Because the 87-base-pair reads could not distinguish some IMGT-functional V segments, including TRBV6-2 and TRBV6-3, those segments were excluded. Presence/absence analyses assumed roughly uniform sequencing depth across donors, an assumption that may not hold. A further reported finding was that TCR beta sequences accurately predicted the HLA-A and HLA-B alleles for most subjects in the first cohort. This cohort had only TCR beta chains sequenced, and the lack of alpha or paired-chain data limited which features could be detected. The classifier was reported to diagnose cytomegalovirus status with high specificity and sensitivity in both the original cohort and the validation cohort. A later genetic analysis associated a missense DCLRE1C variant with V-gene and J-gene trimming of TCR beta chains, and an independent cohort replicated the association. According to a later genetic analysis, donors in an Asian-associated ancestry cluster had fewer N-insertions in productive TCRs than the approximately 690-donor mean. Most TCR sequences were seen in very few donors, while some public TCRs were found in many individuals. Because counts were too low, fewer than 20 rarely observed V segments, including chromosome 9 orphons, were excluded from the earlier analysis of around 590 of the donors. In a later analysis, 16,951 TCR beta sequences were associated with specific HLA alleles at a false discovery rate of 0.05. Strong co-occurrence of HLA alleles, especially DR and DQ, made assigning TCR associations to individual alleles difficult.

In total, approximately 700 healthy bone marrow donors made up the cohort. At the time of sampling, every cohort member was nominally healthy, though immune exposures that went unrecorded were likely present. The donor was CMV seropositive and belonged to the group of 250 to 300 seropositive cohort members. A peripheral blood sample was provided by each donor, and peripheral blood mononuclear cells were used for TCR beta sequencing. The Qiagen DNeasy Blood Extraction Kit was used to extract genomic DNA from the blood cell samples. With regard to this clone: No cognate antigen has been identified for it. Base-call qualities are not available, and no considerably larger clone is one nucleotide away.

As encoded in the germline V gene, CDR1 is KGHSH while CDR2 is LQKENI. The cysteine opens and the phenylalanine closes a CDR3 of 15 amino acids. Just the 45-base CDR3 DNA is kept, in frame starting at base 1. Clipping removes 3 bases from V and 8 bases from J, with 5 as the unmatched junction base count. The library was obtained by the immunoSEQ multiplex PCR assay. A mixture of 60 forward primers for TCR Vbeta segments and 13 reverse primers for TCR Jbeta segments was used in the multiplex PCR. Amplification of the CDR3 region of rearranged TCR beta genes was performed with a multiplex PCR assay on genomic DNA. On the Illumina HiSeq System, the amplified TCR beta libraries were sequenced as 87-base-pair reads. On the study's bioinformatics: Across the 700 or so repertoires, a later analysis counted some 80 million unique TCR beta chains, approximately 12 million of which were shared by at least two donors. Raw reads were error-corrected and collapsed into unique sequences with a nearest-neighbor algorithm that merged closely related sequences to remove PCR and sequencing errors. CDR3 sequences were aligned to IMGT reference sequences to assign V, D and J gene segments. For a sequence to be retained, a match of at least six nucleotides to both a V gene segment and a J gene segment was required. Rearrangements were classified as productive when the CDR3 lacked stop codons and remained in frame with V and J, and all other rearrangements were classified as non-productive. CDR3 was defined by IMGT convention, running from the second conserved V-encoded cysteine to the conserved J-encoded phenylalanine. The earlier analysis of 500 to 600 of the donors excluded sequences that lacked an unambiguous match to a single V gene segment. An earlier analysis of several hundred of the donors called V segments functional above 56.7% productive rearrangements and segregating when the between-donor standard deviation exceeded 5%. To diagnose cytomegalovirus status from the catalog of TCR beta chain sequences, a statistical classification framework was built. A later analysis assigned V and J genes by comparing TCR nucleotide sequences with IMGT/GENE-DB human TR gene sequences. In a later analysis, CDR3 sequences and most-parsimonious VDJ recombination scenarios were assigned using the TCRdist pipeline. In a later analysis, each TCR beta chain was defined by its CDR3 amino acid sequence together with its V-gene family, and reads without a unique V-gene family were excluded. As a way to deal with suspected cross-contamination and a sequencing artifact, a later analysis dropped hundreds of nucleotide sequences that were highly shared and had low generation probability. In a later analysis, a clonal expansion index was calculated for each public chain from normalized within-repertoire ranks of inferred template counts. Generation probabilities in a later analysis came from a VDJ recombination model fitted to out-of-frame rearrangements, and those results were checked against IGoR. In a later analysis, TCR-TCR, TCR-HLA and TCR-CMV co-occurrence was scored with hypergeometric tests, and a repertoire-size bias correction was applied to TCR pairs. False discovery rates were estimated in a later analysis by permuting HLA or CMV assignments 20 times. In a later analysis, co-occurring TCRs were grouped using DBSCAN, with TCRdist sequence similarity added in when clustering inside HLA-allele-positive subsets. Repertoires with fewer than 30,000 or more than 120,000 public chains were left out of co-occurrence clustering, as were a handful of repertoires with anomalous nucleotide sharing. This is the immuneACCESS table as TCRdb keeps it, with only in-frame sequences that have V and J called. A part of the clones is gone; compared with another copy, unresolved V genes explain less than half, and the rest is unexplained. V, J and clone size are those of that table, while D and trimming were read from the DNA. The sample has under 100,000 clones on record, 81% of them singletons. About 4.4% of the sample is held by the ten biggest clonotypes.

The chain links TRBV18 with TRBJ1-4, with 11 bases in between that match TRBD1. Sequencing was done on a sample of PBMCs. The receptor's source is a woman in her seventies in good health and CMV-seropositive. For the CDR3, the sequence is CASSPRTGGGEKLFF. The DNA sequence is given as TGTGCCAGCTCACCCCGGACAGGGGGCGGAGAAAAACTGTTTTTT.